The 19 T cell receptor beta chains in this list originate from one sample, sequenced in a study of T cells in localized non-small cell lung cancer. TCRdb's table, derived via immunoSEQ multiplex PCR, lists solely in-frame clones and lacks some. The sample consists of about 1,700 clones, approximately 26% of them appearing once. Here the sequenced sample was normal lung tissue next to the tumor, taken before any cancer treatment. All receptors derive from a female donor of 60 years or more with stage I lung adenocarcinoma.

This chain links TRBV18 with TRBJ1-2; 7 nucleotides agree with TRBD1. This CDR3 has 15 amino acids. The germline V gene has CDR1 KGHSH and CDR2 LQKENI. V shed 0 bases and J 1 base; nucleotides not matched to a gene: 2. DNA of the CDR3: TGTGCCAGCTCACCACCGACAGGGCGTAACTATGGCTACACCTTC. Protein product: CASSPPTGRNYGYTF.

In its sample, this clone was seen a few times. The rearrangement joins TRBV11-3 to TRBJ2-4; D possibly corresponds to TRBD2 (6 bases). CDR3 length equals 17 residues. Germline V gene lookup returns CDR1 SGHNT and CDR2 YENEEA. Between the trimmed V and J ends, which lost 5 bases and 0 bases, there was a span of 17 bases. CDR3 sequence (DNA): TGTGCCAGCAGCCTGGGACTCCGAAACCGAGCCAAAAACATTCAGTACTTC. Protein sequence: CASSLGLRNRAKNIQYF. Drawing the rest from reference TRBV11-3 and TRBJ2-4, the complete variable domain is EAGVVQSPRYKIIEKKQPVAFWCNPISGHNTLYWYLQNLGQGPELLIRYENEEAVDDSQLPKDRFSAERLKGVDSTLKIQPAELGDSAVYLCASSLGLRNRAKNIQYFGAGTRLSVL.

This clone was picked up a small number of times. The chain uses TRBV11-3 and TRBJ2-5; D may be TRBD1 or TRBD2 (5 bases each). Trimming removed 4 bases from V and 1 base from J, with 10 bases in between. CDR1 and CDR2 from the germline V gene are SGHNT and YENEEA. This CDR3 is 14 amino acids long. The CDR3 DNA sequence: TGTGCCAGCAGCTGGGGACGGAGCCAAGAGACCCAGTACTTC. This translates into CASSWGRSQETQYF.

This clone is deemed large. The chain is built from TRBV28 and TRBJ2-5; 8 nucleotides agree with TRBD2. There are 14 residues in the CDR3. Losses at the gene ends were 5 bases for V and 3 bases for J; bases not matched to a gene: 5. The germline V gene has CDR1 MDHEN and CDR2 SYDVKM. The DNA for the CDR3 is TGTGCCAGCAGTACACTAGCGGCCAAAGAGACCCAGTACTTC. As protein: CASSTLAAKETQYF.

This chain joins TRBV18 and TRBJ2-5; D is ambiguous. V lost 2 bases, J lost 4 bases, and 5 bases lay in between. The length of the CDR3 is 12 residues. Germline V gives CDR1 KGHSH, CDR2 LQKENI. CDR3 sequence: CASSPRAETQYF. The CDR3 region has the DNA TGTGCCAGCTCACCAAGAGCAGAGACCCAGTACTTC.

The CDR3 sequence: CASGSGGTGNTIYF. CDR3 DNA: TGTGCCAGCGGATCAGGGGGCACCGGAAACACCATATATTTT. The chain couples TRBV6-8 to TRBJ1-3; 8 bases agree with TRBD1. The CDR3 is 14 residues long. V lost 8 bases and J lost 4; bases outside the gene matches: 7. CDR1 and CDR2 from the germline V gene are MNHGY and SAAAGT.

The chain uses TRBV11-3 and TRBJ2-1; 7 bases map to TRBD1. After removal of 0 bases from V and 6 bases from J, the junction contained 2 bases not matched to a gene. Germline-derived CDR1 and CDR2 are SGHNT and YENEEA. There are 14 residues in the CDR3. The CDR3 nucleotides read TGTGCCAGCAGCTTAGATCACAGGGGCAATGAGCAGTTCTTC. As protein: CASSLDHRGNEQFF.

This clone was picked up a small number of times. The chain joins TRBV6-8 to TRBJ2-7; D gene ambiguous. V was shortened by 5 bases and J by 2 bases, with 10 bases between the two germline ends. The CDR3 totals 13 residues. Germline CDR1 reads MNHGY; CDR2 reads SAAAGT. CDR3 loop: CASSGRSAYEQYF. As DNA, the CDR3 is TGTGCCAGCAGTGGACGGAGCGCCTACGAGCAGTACTTC.

This clone was counted between two and nine times. The rearrangement links TRBV30 to TRBJ1-4, with 11 bases fitting TRBD1. CDR1 is GTSNPN and CDR2 is SVGIG in the germline V gene (reference sequence). The trim removed 0 bases at V and 8 bases at J, leaving 5 bases unmatched. The CDR3 is 15 amino acids. This chain's CDR3 is CAWSVKGTGGEKLFF. DNA of the CDR3: TGTGCCTGGAGTGTTAAGGGGACAGGGGGGGAAAAACTGTTTTTT.

The rearrangement joins TRBV7-6 to TRBJ1-4; no reliable D call. CDR3 length: 17 amino acids. Germline CDR1 reads SGHVS; CDR2 reads FNYEAQ. The V end was cut by 5 bases, the J end by 0 bases, with 16 bases between. For the CDR3, the DNA is TGTGCCAGCAGCCCCGGCGGCAGGCCCGCAACTAATGAAAAACTGTTTTTT. Amino acid sequence: CASSPGGRPATNEKLFF. Complete variable domain (other parts from reference TRBV7-6 and TRBJ1-4): GAGVSQSPRYKVTKRGQDVALRCDPISGHVSLYWYRQALGQGPEFLTYFNYEAQQDKSGLPNDRFSAERPEGSISTLTIQRTEQRDSAMYRCASSPGGRPATNEKLFFGSGTQLSVL.

The rearrangement uses TRBV6-8 and TRBJ1-5; D unclear. Germline loops: CDR1 MNHGY, CDR2 SAAAGT. Trimming cost V 5 bases and J 2 bases, with 10 bases left between them. This CDR3 is 14 amino acids long. The CDR3 region has the DNA TGTGCCAGCAGTGGGTTGGATGGCAATCAGCCCCAGCATTTT. Translating gives CASSGLDGNQPQHF.

The table lists this clone with a few counts. This rearrangement joins TRBV5-1 to TRBJ2-5; a weak D match, TRBD2 (5 bases). The germline V gene encodes CDR1 SGHRS and CDR2 YFSETQ. The CDR3 totals 15 residues. Trimming removed 2 bases from V and 5 bases from J, with 16 bases in between. The CDR3 reads CASSFFLGSGETQYF. The CDR3 coding sequence is TGCGCCAGCAGCTTCTTTTTGGGGTCGGGGGAGACCCAGTACTTC.

The V call is TRBV6-8, the J call TRBJ2-5; 9 nucleotides agree with TRBD2. The CDR3 totals 12 residues. Germline values: CDR1 MNHGY, CDR2 SAAAGT. V was pared by 10 bases and J by 5 bases, with 5 bases of the junction left unmatched. The CDR3 protein is CATSGGSETQYF. Written as DNA, the CDR3 is TGTGCCACCAGCGGGGGGAGTGAGACCCAGTACTTC.

This clone was seen a few times. The CDR3 sequence is CASRRQENTEAFF. The CDR3 nucleotides read TGTGCCAGCAGAAGGCAGGAGAACACTGAAGCTTTCTTT. The chain carries TRBV6-8 and TRBJ1-1; D is uncertain. In germline, CDR1 is MNHGY, CDR2 SAAAGT. Trimming shortened V by 6 bases and J by 1 base, and 9 bases separated the two germline ends. This CDR3 contains 13 residues.

In its sample, this clone was seen a few times. The chain couples TRBV10-2 to TRBJ2-5; TRBD2 agrees at 9 bases. The CDR3 consists of 15 residues. Per the germline V gene, CDR1 is WSHSY and CDR2 is SAAADI. Trimming at V came to 8 bases and at J to 1 base, leaving 8 bases not matched to a gene. The CDR3 region has the DNA TGCGCCAGCGAGACTAGCGGAGGGGCCCAAGAGACCCAGTACTTC. Protein: CASETSGGAQETQYF.

This clone rates as medium-sized. The chain employs TRBV7-2 and TRBJ1-2, with D possibly being TRBD1 (5 bases). Trimming stripped 10 bases from V and 4 bases from J, with 16 bases between. CDR1 and CDR2 from the germline V gene are SGHTA and FQGNSA. This CDR3 is 13 amino acids long. In DNA, the CDR3 is TGTGCCACTAGGGATGGGGGAGGCTATGGCTACACCTTC. Encoded protein: CATRDGGGYGYTF.

The chain joins TRBV2 to TRBJ2-2; weak D call: TRBD2 (6 bases). The germline V and J ends were trimmed by 4 bases and 9 bases, with 12 bases remaining between them. The CDR3 has 13 amino acids. Germline CDR1 is SNHLY and CDR2 is FYNNEI. CDR3 residues: CASSVGLARELFF. In nucleotides, the CDR3 is TGTGCCAGCAGTGTGGGACTCGCGAGGGAGCTGTTTTTT.

This clone was counted between two and nine times. The chain recombines TRBV9 with TRBJ1-5, with a possible D match to TRBD1 (6 bases). Trimming took off 5 bases at V and 0 bases at J, with 12 bases between the two ends. The CDR3 is 15 amino acids. Germline V gene sequence: CDR1 SGDLS, CDR2 YYNGEE. CDR3 sequence reads: CASSEQGNSNQPQHF. The DNA of the CDR3 is TGTGCCAGCAGTGAACAGGGAAATAGCAATCAGCCCCAGCATTTT.

This clone has only a few counts. This chain joins TRBV11-3 and TRBJ2-5, with 7 bases matching TRBD1. V shed 3 bases and J 4 bases; nucleotides not matched to a gene: 8. This CDR3 is built from 15 residues. In germline, CDR1 is SGHNT, CDR2 YENEEA. CDR3 nucleotides: TGTGCCAGCAGCTTCCAAGGAAGGGGGCTAGAGACCCAGTACTTC. The encoded protein is CASSFQGRGLETQYF.